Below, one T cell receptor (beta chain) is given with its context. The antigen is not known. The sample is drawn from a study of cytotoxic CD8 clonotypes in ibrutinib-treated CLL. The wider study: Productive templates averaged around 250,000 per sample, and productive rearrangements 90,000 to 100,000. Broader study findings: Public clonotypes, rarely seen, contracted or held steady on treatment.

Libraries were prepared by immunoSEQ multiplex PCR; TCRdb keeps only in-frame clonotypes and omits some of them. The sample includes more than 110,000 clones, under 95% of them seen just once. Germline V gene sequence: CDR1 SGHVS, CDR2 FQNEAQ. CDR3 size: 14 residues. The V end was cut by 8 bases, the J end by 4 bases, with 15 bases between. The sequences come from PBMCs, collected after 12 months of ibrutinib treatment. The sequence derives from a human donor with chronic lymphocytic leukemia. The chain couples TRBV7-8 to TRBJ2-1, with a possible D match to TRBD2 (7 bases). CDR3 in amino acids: CASRAGGPYNEQFF. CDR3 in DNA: TGTGCCAGCCGCGCCGGGGGGCCTTACAATGAGCAGTTCTTC.